The 7 T cell receptor beta chains in this list originate from one sample, sequenced in a study of blood T cells in healthy people across ages. Sample-barcoded 5' priming and a J-beta primer mix drove a second PCR of about 6 to 12 cycles. MiXCR, run by TCRdb on the 5' RACE reads, gives a single entry per CDR3 protein. The data show roughly 1 million distinct CDR3 sequences, with 25% seen just once and approximately 0.71% held by the top ten. The same data also went into a second study, on T cells of mothers and their children.

Sequenced sample: blood. These receptors all stem from a girl aged 2-15 years in good health.

This clonotype was counted a few times. CDR3 nucleotide sequence: TGTGCCAGCAGACTATTAGCGGGAAAAGAAAACATTCAGTACTTC. Translated: CASRLLAGKENIQYF. The V call is TRBV6-5, the J call TRBJ2-4; 8 nucleotides match TRBD2. The CDR3 contains 15 residues. V trimming: 6 bases; J trimming: 5 bases; junction bases outside the gene matches: 9. The V gene's germline CDR1 is MNHEY and CDR2 SVGAGI.

The chain joins TRBV5-6 to TRBJ2-7; 7 bases agree with TRBD1. This CDR3 has 13 residues. Germline trimming cut 6 bases from V and 2 bases from J; bases unmatched to any gene: 5. CDR1 is SGHDT and CDR2 is YYEEEE in the germline V gene. CDR3 residues: CASNRQGTYEQYF. CDR3 DNA sequence: TGTGCCAGCAACCGACAGGGAACCTACGAGCAGTACTTC. The whole variable domain, filled in from reference TRBV5-6 and TRBJ2-7, reads DAGVTQSPTHLIKTRGQQVTLRCSPKSGHDTVSWYQQALGQGPQFIFQYYEEEERQRGNFPDRFSGHQFPNYSSELNVNALLLGDSALYLCASNRQGTYEQYFGPGTRLTVT.

The chain recombines TRBV7-2 with TRBJ2-1; 7 bases map to TRBD2. CDR1 is SGHTA, CDR2 FQGNSA, per germline. This CDR3 has 13 amino acids. J lost 15 bases, V lost 4 bases, and 12 bases had no gene match. In nucleotides, the CDR3 is TGTGCCAGCAGCTCCGACTTGGCGGGAGTTCTGTTCTTC. It specifies CASSSDLAGVLFF.

This clonotype was counted only a few times. The rearrangement uses TRBV11-3 and TRBJ2-1; D possibly corresponds to TRBD2 (7 bases). V dropped 3 bases and J dropped 8 bases, with 14 bases sitting between them. Germline V gives CDR1 SGHNT, CDR2 YENEEA. The CDR3 consists of 14 residues. CDR3 in DNA: TGTGCCAGCAGCTTGTTAGGGGGGGCGGATGAGCAGTTCTTC. Its protein is CASSLLGGADEQFF.

Written as DNA, the CDR3 is TGTGCCAGCAGCTTAGAGGCGGAAGGACACGAGCAGTACTTC. Translation: CASSLEAEGHEQYF. The gene calls are TRBV11-2 and TRBJ2-5; no clear D gene. The DNA end is more similar to TRBJ2-7, so the J call may be wrong. CDR3 size: 14 residues. Germline assignment: CDR1 SGHAT and CDR2 FQNNGV.

In its sample, this clonotype was seen a few times. J is TRBJ1-2 and V is TRBV5-1, with 9 bases matching TRBD1. Germline-derived CDR1 and CDR2 are SGHRS and YFSETQ. V dropped 4 bases and J dropped 6; count of bases not matched to a gene: 7. The CDR3 consists of 14 residues. The CDR3 region is CASSPLGQGHGYTF. The CDR3 nucleotides read TGCGCCAGCAGCCCGTTGGGACAGGGCCATGGCTACACCTTC.

This clonotype has just a few counts. The CDR3 DNA reads as TGTGCCAGCGTAACACAGGGGGCCCGGGGGCAGTTCTTC. Residues: CASVTQGARGQFF. The chain employs TRBV7-9 and TRBJ2-5; TRBD1 matches at 9 bases. The DNA end is more similar to TRBJ2-1, so the J call may be wrong. Germline values: CDR1 SEHNR, CDR2 FQNEAQ (reference sequence). This CDR3 spans 13 amino acids.